This entry lists 30 T cell receptor beta chains sequenced from one sample in a study of blood T cell repertoires in COVID-19. Produced via immunoSEQ multiplex PCR; TCRdb's table is partial and in-frame only. The data show hundreds of thousands of clones, around nine tenths seen once. Sequenced: peripheral blood. The receptors come from a woman under 30 who had recovered from COVID-19.

V usage is TRBV11-3 and J usage is TRBJ2-3; 9 bases are a match to TRBD2. With 5 bases clipped from V and 1 base from J, the junction kept 7 bases outside the gene matches. The CDR3 spans 16 residues. Germline CDR1 SGHNT, CDR2 YENEEA. In DNA, the CDR3 is TGTGCCAGCAGCGCGCGGGAGGGACACGGCACAGATACGCAGTATTTT. This gives the protein CASSAREGHGTDTQYF.

The V gene is TRBV3-1 (or the pseudogene TRBV3-2), the J gene TRBJ2-7; D uncertain. Germline lookup yields CDR1 LGHDT and CDR2 YNNKEL (reference sequence). V lost 1 base and J 4 bases, leaving 20 bases between the germline ends. This CDR3 is 17 amino acids long. In nucleotides, the CDR3 is TGTGCCAGCAGCCAAGTTTCCGCTCGACCTGGGCGTTACGAGCAGTACGTC. The encoded protein is CASSQVSARPGRYEQYV.

The table lists this clone with a count of one. This chain connects TRBV12-2 to TRBJ1-1. TRBV12-2 is a pseudogene locus. CDR3 length: 13 amino acids. CDR3 sequence reads: CASRPRDLTEAFF. In nucleotides, the CDR3 is TGTGCAAGTCGCCCCCGGGATCTCACTGAAGCTTTCTTT.

The J gene is TRBJ1-1, the V gene TRBV30; 10 nucleotides line up with TRBD1. This CDR3 spans 17 amino acids. Germline assignment: CDR1 GTSNPN and CDR2 SVGIG (reference sequence). After removal of 2 bases from V and 3 bases from J, the junction contained 12 bases not matched to a gene. This CDR3 is CAWSPPGQGWFDTEAFF. The CDR3 DNA sequence: TGTGCCTGGAGTCCTCCGGGACAGGGGTGGTTCGACACTGAAGCTTTCTTT.

The gene calls are TRBV5-4 and TRBJ2-3; 13 bases match TRBD2. The CDR3 is 18 residues long. J was trimmed by 2 bases and V by 3 bases; bases with no gene match: 9. Germline values: CDR1 SGHNT, CDR2 YYREEE (reference sequence). The CDR3 DNA is TGTGCCAGCAGCTCCCCGGGACTAGCGGGACGATCCACAGATACGCAGTATTTT. Translated, it gives CASSSPGLAGRSTDTQYF.

The chain carries TRBV7-2 and TRBJ1-2; D might be TRBD1 (6 bases). Between the trimmed V and J ends, which lost 3 bases and 8 bases, there was a span of 22 bases. This CDR3 is built from 16 residues. Per germline, CDR1 SGHTA and CDR2 FQGNSA. This CDR3 is CASSFLQGSRLEGYTF. CDR3 nucleotide sequence: TGTGCCAGCAGCTTCCTACAGGGCTCGAGGTTGGAGGGCTACACCTTC.

J is TRBJ1-2 and V is TRBV19; TRBD1 aligns across 12 bases. The V and J ends lost 4 bases and 7 bases, in that order; junction bases with no gene match: 10. CDR3 length: 16 residues. CDR1 is LNHDA and CDR2 is SQIVND in the germline V gene (reference sequence). CDR3: CASSTAPGQGAIGYTF. The CDR3 DNA reads as TGTGCCAGTAGTACCGCTCCGGGACAGGGGGCGATTGGCTACACCTTC.

The V call is TRBV7-9, the J call TRBJ1-1; D call uncertain. Germline assignment: CDR1 SEHNR and CDR2 FQNEAQ (reference sequence). Trimming left V 3 bases short and J 0 bases short, with 14 bases between. CDR3 length: 16 amino acids. The CDR3 nucleotides are TGTGCCAGCAGCTTGGCCACAGTGACAATGAACACTGAAGCTTTCTTT. Protein product: CASSLATVTMNTEAFF.

The J gene is TRBJ2-1, the V gene TRBV10-1; 9 bases are a match to TRBD2. J lost 2 bases, V lost 0 bases, and 23 bases had no gene match. CDR1 and CDR2 from the germline V gene are WNHNN and SYGVQD (reference sequence). CDR3 length equals 23 residues. The CDR3 is CASSESSFGPAGKLAGAYNEQFF. The CDR3 nucleotides read TGCGCCAGCAGTGAGTCTTCGTTTGGTCCTGCAGGGAAACTAGCGGGCGCCTACAATGAGCAGTTCTTC.

The chain joins TRBV13 to TRBJ2-1; 10 bases match TRBD2. J gave up 14 bases and V 3 bases, and 13 bases lay outside the gene matches. The CDR3 has 15 residues. From germline, CDR1 is PRHDT and CDR2 FYEKMQ (reference sequence). In nucleotides, the CDR3 is TGTGCCAGCAGCTTTGTGTCCAGCGGGAGGGCCGGTGAGTTCTTC. Protein sequence: CASSFVSSGRAGEFF.

V is TRBV5-8 and J is TRBJ1-2; 8 bases agree with TRBD1. The CDR3 totals 13 residues. CDR1 is SGHTS and CDR2 is YDEGEE in the germline V gene. V trimming: 2 bases; J trimming: 6 bases; junction bases outside the gene matches: 3. CDR3 nucleotide sequence: TGTGCCAGCAGCTTCGGACAGGGCCATGGCTACACCTTC. It encodes CASSFGQGHGYTF. The entire variable domain, with the rest obtained from reference TRBV5-8 and TRBJ1-2, is as follows: EAGVTQSPTHLIKTRGQQATLRCSPISGHTSVYWYQQALGLGLQFLLWYDEGEERNRGNFPPRFSGRQFPNYSSELNVNALELEDSALYLCASSFGQGHGYTFGSGTRLTVV.

This clone occurred once. The chain combines TRBV6-6 with TRBJ2-7, with D maybe TRBD1 (6 bases). Germline-derived CDR1 and CDR2 are MNHNY and SVGAGI (reference sequence). Trimming removed 2 bases at V and 1 base at J, with 9 bases between. The CDR3 extends over 14 amino acids. The CDR3: CASSYDGQSYEQYV. The CDR3 DNA is TGTGCCAGCAGTTACGACGGACAGTCCTACGAGCAGTACGTC.

V usage is TRBV20-1 and J usage is TRBJ2-3, with 9 bases identical to TRBD2. The CDR3 consists of 11 residues. The germline CDR1 and CDR2 sequences are DFQATT and SNEGSKA (reference sequence). The CDR3 region has the DNA TGCACAGTAGCGGGAGCGGATACGCAGTATTTT. This encodes CTVAGADTQYF.

V and J are TRBV19 and TRBJ1-2; 7 bases fit TRBD1. The V segment lost 5 bases and the J segment 2 bases; nucleotides outside the gene matches: 5. This CDR3 contains 14 residues. CDR1 and CDR2 (germline): LNHDA, SQIVND (reference sequence). The CDR3 nucleotides read TGTGCCAGTAGTGGGACACAGGGGAACTATGGCTACACCTTC. Translated, it gives CASSGTQGNYGYTF.

The rearrangement joins TRBV4-1 to TRBJ2-1; 12 bases align to TRBD2. Germline V gene lookup returns CDR1 MGHRA and CDR2 YSYEKL. The CDR3 length is 21 residues. The V and J ends lost 1 base and 6 bases, in that order; junction bases with no gene match: 19. The CDR3 coding sequence is TGCGCCAGCAGCCAAGTGGGACTAGCGGGCAAAGCGGGGAGTTTACTCAATGAGCAGTTCTTC. Translating gives CASSQVGLAGKAGSLLNEQFF.

The chain has TRBV7-9 and TRBJ1-3, with D unclear. V was clipped by 2 bases and J by 2 bases, with 7 bases between them. The CDR3 runs to 14 residues. CDR1 and CDR2 (germline): SEHNR, FQNEAQ (reference sequence). CDR3 residues: CASSLIRAGNTIYF. CDR3 nucleotide sequence: TGTGCCAGCAGCTTAATCCGCGCTGGAAACACCATATATTTT.

The chain joins TRBV19 to TRBJ1-2; TRBD1 agrees at 7 bases. V dropped 3 bases and J dropped 0; count of bases not matched to a gene: 4. The germline V gene encodes CDR1 LNHDA and CDR2 SQIVND (reference sequence). This CDR3 has 15 residues. CDR3 nucleotide sequence: TGTGCCAGTAGTATCTGGGACAGTGCTAACTATGGCTACACCTTC. The encoded protein is CASSIWDSANYGYTF.

This chain connects TRBV10-2 to TRBJ2-1; 11 bases agree with TRBD2. Germline V gives CDR1 WSHSY, CDR2 SAAADI. The ends lost 10 bases at V and 3 bases at J; junction bases unmatched: 8. The CDR3 runs to 15 residues. CDR3 coding DNA: TGCGCCACCAAACTAGCGGGAGAGGTCTACAATGAGCAGTTCTTC. Residues: CATKLAGEVYNEQFF.

The V call is TRBV30, the J call TRBJ1-2; D is possibly TRBD1 (6 bases). Germline lookup yields CDR1 GTSNPN and CDR2 SVGIG (reference sequence). V was pared by 4 bases and J by 4 bases, with 13 bases between. This CDR3 contains 13 residues. The CDR3 DNA reads as TGTGCCTGGACAACAGGGTCCCTCTATGGCTACACCTTC. Amino acid sequence: CAWTTGSLYGYTF.

The chain employs TRBV30 and TRBJ2-1; 13 nucleotides match TRBD2. V lost 2 bases to trimming and J lost 9 bases; unmatched junction nucleotides: 7. This CDR3 region has 15 residues. Germline V gene sequence: CDR1 GTSNPN, CDR2 SVGIG (reference sequence). The CDR3 is CAWSPLAGGGGEQFF. DNA for the CDR3: TGTGCCTGGAGTCCACTAGCGGGAGGGGGGGGTGAGCAGTTCTTC.

The CDR3 DNA is TGTGCCAGCAGCCAAGGGGCCGGGACAGGGAGGGCAGATACGCAGTATTTT. Translating it yields CASSQGAGTGRADTQYF. The rearrangement links TRBV3-1 (or the pseudogene TRBV3-2) to TRBJ2-3, with TRBD1 identical over 9 bases. The V gene end was trimmed by 1 base and the J gene end by 4 bases; junction bases not matched to a gene: 9. This CDR3 is built from 17 residues. The V gene's germline CDR1 is LGHDT and CDR2 YNNKEL (reference sequence).

This chain joins TRBV5-6 and TRBJ1-1, with D possibly TRBD1 on 6 matching bases. Trimming took 3 bases from V and 7 from J, leaving 16 bases between them. There are 14 residues in the CDR3. Germline V gene lookup returns CDR1 SGHDT and CDR2 YYEEEE. Written as DNA, the CDR3 is TGTGCCAGCAGCTCCCGGGACACCATGTATGAAGCTTTCTTT. Translation: CASSSRDTMYEAFF.

Of note for this clone: The junction does not match germline at one end; this may be a read error. The gene calls are TRBV24-1 and TRBJ1-5, with 8 bases lining up with TRBD1. In germline, CDR1 is KGHDR, CDR2 SFDVKD. The CDR3 is 17 amino acids. Here the CDR3 reads CATNDRGQGYSNQPQHF. DNA of the CDR3: TGTGCCACCAATGATCGAGGACAGGGCTATAGCAATCAGCCCCAGCATTTT.

The chain links TRBV5-6 to TRBJ2-7; D unresolved. Germline CDR1 is SGHDT and CDR2 is YYEEEE. Trimming took off 3 bases at V and 4 bases at J, with 14 bases between the two ends. The CDR3 extends over 14 amino acids. The DNA for the CDR3 is TGTGCCAGCAGCTCGATAATCACAGAATACGAGCAGTACGTC. This translates into CASSSIITEYEQYV.

This chain connects TRBV4-3 to TRBJ2-2; no firm D call. The CDR3 is 14 residues long. CDR1 and CDR2 from the germline V gene are LGHNA and YSLEER. V was pared by 4 bases and J by 8 bases, with 14 bases between. Here the CDR3 DNA reads TGCGCCAGCAGCCGAGAGACACTTCGGGGGGAGCTGTTTTTT. Its protein product is CASSRETLRGELFF.

The chain uses TRBV24-1 and TRBJ2-5; TRBD1 matches at 12 bases. The length of the CDR3 is 17 residues. J was trimmed by 5 bases and V by 4 bases; bases with no gene match: 10. CDR1 KGHDR and CDR2 SFDVKD come from the germline V gene. CDR3 protein: CATSDQPGTGGRETQYF. CDR3 in DNA: TGTGCCACCAGTGACCAGCCCGGGACAGGGGGCAGGGAGACCCAGTACTTC.

The chain uses TRBV4-1 and TRBJ1-2; D remains ambiguous. Trimming shortened V by 1 base and J by 8 bases, and 14 bases separated the two germline ends. The V gene's germline CDR1 is MGHRA and CDR2 YSYEKL. This CDR3 contains 14 residues. CDR3 in amino acids: CASSQVLVEEGYTF. The CDR3 bases are TGCGCCAGCAGCCAAGTCTTGGTGGAGGAGGGCTACACCTTC.

The gene calls are TRBV11-2 and TRBJ1-1; D unclear. This CDR3 comprises 11 residues. The germline gives CDR1 SGHAT, CDR2 FQNNGV. Trimming pared 4 bases from V and 2 bases from J, leaving 2 bases between. The CDR3 DNA reads as TGTGCCAGCAGCTCAAACACTGAAGCTTTCTTT. Protein product: CASSSNTEAFF. The whole variable domain, filled in from reference TRBV11-2 and TRBJ1-1, reads EAGVAQSPRYKIIEKRQSVAFWCNPISGHATLYWYQQILGQGPKLLIQFQNNGVVDDSQLPKDRFSAERLKGVDSTLKIQPAKLEDSAVYLCASSSNTEAFFGQGTRLTVV.

The V gene is TRBV18, the J gene TRBJ1-3, with D possibly TRBD1 on 6 matching bases. Germline values: CDR1 KGHSH, CDR2 LQKENI. CDR3 size: 15 residues. Deletions cut 3 bases from V and 0 bases from J, with 9 bases between. This CDR3 is CASSPGQVSGNTIYF. In DNA, the CDR3 is TGTGCCAGCTCACCGGGACAAGTCTCTGGAAACACCATATATTTT.

The chain joins TRBV5-1 to TRBJ2-3; 9 positions match TRBD1. This CDR3 has 18 residues. In germline, CDR1 is SGHRS, CDR2 YFSETQ. Germline trimming cut 1 base from V and 2 bases from J; bases unmatched to any gene: 11. The CDR3 DNA reads TGCGCCAGCAGCTTGTTTCCGCCTGACAGGGGGAACACAGATACGCAGTATTTT. This translates into CASSLFPPDRGNTDTQYF. The complete variable domain, with remaining parts taken from reference TRBV5-1 and TRBJ2-3, reads KAGVTQTPRYLIKTRGQQVTLSCSPISGHRSVSWYQQTPGQGLQFLFEYFSETQRNKGNFPGRFSGRQFSNSRSEMNVSTLELGDSALYLCASSLFPPDRGNTDTQYFGPGTRLTVL.